Presented here are 29 T cell receptor beta chains from one specimen sequenced in a study of blood T cell repertoires in COVID-19. The table came from immunoSEQ multiplex PCR; TCRdb's copy has only in-frame clones and leaves some out. The sample records a few hundred thousand clones, around 90% being singletons. Sequencing used PBMCs or T cells enriched from blood (not recorded which). These receptors were obtained from a woman aged 18 to 35 with acute COVID-19.

This clone has a handful of counts. J is TRBJ2-5 and V is TRBV12-3 or TRBV12-4, with 8 bases matching TRBD2. CDR3 size: 13 residues. V was clipped by 8 bases and J by 2 bases; unmatched bases: 4. CDR3 bases: TGTGCCAGCGGCCAGCGGGAGCAAGAGACCCAGTACTTC. Its protein is CASGQREQETQYF.

The chain uses TRBV11-2 and TRBJ2-3, with 13 positions matching TRBD2. V trimming: 4 bases; J trimming: 4 bases; junction bases outside the gene matches: 11. Germline V gene sequence: CDR1 SGHAT, CDR2 FQNNGV. This CDR3 has 18 residues. The CDR3 spells CASSSRTSGRESADTQYF. CDR3 in DNA: TGTGCCAGCAGCTCACGGACTAGCGGGAGAGAGTCCGCAGATACGCAGTATTTT. The whole variable domain, remainder taken from reference TRBV11-2 and TRBJ2-3, is EAGVAQSPRYKIIEKRQSVAFWCNPISGHATLYWYQQILGQGPKLLIQFQNNGVVDDSQLPKDRFSAERLKGVDSTLKIQPAKLEDSAVYLCASSSRTSGRESADTQYFGPGTRLTVL.

As DNA, the CDR3 is TGCAGCGTGGGAGCGGGAGGGCCGTGGAATGAGCAGTTCTTC. It is translated as CSVGAGGPWNEQFF. The rearrangement joins TRBV29-1 to TRBJ2-1, with 10 bases identical to TRBD2. Germline loops: CDR1 SQVTM, CDR2 ANQGSEA. With V trimmed by 6 bases and J by 7 bases, 9 bases remained unmatched. This CDR3 has 14 residues.

The rearrangement joins TRBV3-1 (or the pseudogene TRBV3-2) to TRBJ2-7; D uncertain. The germline V gene encodes CDR1 LGHDT and CDR2 YNNKEL (reference sequence). V lost 5 bases to trimming and J lost 9 bases, with 14 bases between them. This CDR3 contains 12 residues. The DNA for the CDR3 is TGTGCCAGCAGCTCCTCCCGACGGGTGCAGTACTTC. Its protein product is CASSSSRRVQYF.

The CDR3 sequence is CASSQSTHNEQFF. The DNA of the CDR3 is TGTGCCAGCAGCCAAAGTACTCACAATGAGCAGTTCTTC. This chain joins TRBV3-1 (or the pseudogene TRBV3-2) and TRBJ2-1; no clear D. The CDR3 spans 13 residues. CDR1 and CDR2 (germline): LGHDT, YNNKEL (reference sequence). Trimming stripped 2 bases from V and 5 bases from J, with 7 bases between.

V usage is TRBV2 and J usage is TRBJ1-5; maybe TRBD1 (5 bases). V was pared by 7 bases and J by 5 bases, with 15 bases between. CDR1 is SNHLY, CDR2 FYNNEI, per germline. CDR3 length: 14 residues. Here the CDR3 reads CASNFDSADQPQHF. The CDR3 DNA reads TGTGCCAGCAATTTTGACAGCGCCGATCAGCCCCAGCATTTT.

This clone was observed a few times. This same CDR3 is encoded by further DNA sequences in the sample. The rearrangement joins TRBV27 to TRBJ1-1; weak D call: TRBD1 (5 bases). The V and J ends lost 2 bases and 4 bases respectively, with 8 bases between them. The germline V gene encodes CDR1 MNHEY and CDR2 SMNVEV (reference sequence). CDR3 length: 13 amino acids. The CDR3 spells CASSLRGSTEAFF. CDR3 nucleotides: TGTGCCAGCAGTTTACGGGGGAGCACTGAAGCTTTCTTT.

This chain uses TRBV5-6 with TRBJ1-1; TRBD1 might be the D (5 bases). This CDR3 is 15 amino acids long. Trimming pared 0 bases from V and 6 bases from J, leaving 15 bases between. The V gene's germline CDR1 is SGHDT and CDR2 YYEEEE. The CDR3 region has the DNA TGTGCCAGCAGCTTGGTGGGGGGGTCGGCCTCTGAAGCTTTCTTT. Residues: CASSLVGGSASEAFF.

A single count supports this clone. The chain couples TRBV25-1 to TRBJ2-5; 10 bases map to TRBD1. The V and J ends lost 5 bases and 4 bases, in that order; junction bases with no gene match: 4. Germline V gene lookup returns CDR1 MGHDK and CDR2 SYGVNS. The length of the CDR3 is 14 residues. The CDR3 nucleotides read TGTGCCAGCAGTCCCGGGACAGGGGTAGAGACCCAGTACTTC. Its translation is CASSPGTGVETQYF.

This clone was recorded only once. This chain uses TRBV5-1 with TRBJ1-3; no reliable D call. Trimming removed 5 bases from V and 3 bases from J, with 9 bases in between. Germline CDR1 reads SGHRS; CDR2 reads YFSETQ. This CDR3 is built from 13 residues. The CDR3 reads CASSPSGGNTIYF. The CDR3 bases are TGCGCCAGCAGTCCCAGCGGTGGAAACACCATATATTTT.

The rearrangement uses TRBV4-1 and TRBJ2-7; TRBD2 matches at 11 bases. Germline V gene lookup returns CDR1 MGHRA and CDR2 YSYEKL. There are 21 residues in the CDR3. After removal of 2 bases from V and 0 bases from J, the junction contained 18 bases not matched to a gene. The CDR3 DNA reads TGCGCCAGCAGCCAACATGGGAAATCCGGGACTAGCGGTAGAAGCTCCTACGAGCAGTACTTC. Encoded protein: CASSQHGKSGTSGRSSYEQYF.

The CDR3 sequence is CASSLGGSLLSETQYF. The CDR3 nucleotides are TGTGCCAGCAGCTTAGGGGGCAGCCTTTTGAGTGAGACCCAGTACTTC. V and J are TRBV7-3 and TRBJ2-5; D is perhaps TRBD1 (6 bases). Germline CDR1 and CDR2: SGHTA and FQGTGA. V lost 2 bases and J 5 bases, leaving 18 bases between the germline ends. The CDR3 spans 16 residues.

The chain carries TRBV28 and TRBJ2-1; D is perhaps TRBD2 (5 bases). The germline gives CDR1 MDHEN, CDR2 SYDVKM. Trimming took 4 bases from V and 7 from J, leaving 20 bases between them. The CDR3 is 16 residues long. CDR3 loop: CASSSPSRESANEQFF. The CDR3 DNA follows: TGTGCCAGCAGTTCACCCTCGAGGGAATCAGCAAATGAGCAGTTCTTC.

V is TRBV19 and J is TRBJ1-6; 9 bases line up with TRBD1. V dropped 5 bases and J dropped 5; count of bases not matched to a gene: 10. The CDR3 spans 17 residues. Germline V lookup: CDR1 LNHDA, CDR2 SQIVND (reference sequence). The CDR3 loop is CASSPSTGTGHNSPLHF. The CDR3 DNA is TGTGCCAGTAGTCCGTCTACCGGGACAGGGCATAATTCACCCCTCCACTTT.

The V and J genes are TRBV28 and TRBJ2-7; tentatively, D is TRBD1 (6 bases). Between the trimmed V and J ends, which lost 3 bases and 0 bases, there was a span of 9 bases. From germline, CDR1 is MDHEN and CDR2 SYDVKM. The CDR3 loop spans 14 amino acids. The CDR3 DNA sequence: TGTGCCAGCAGTTTGCAGGGGAGCTCCTACGAGCAGTACTTC. It translates to CASSLQGSSYEQYF.

The chain joins TRBV28 to TRBJ2-1; 9 positions agree with TRBD1. The CDR3 totals 15 residues. The germline V gene has CDR1 MDHEN and CDR2 SYDVKM. J was trimmed by 7 bases and V by 2 bases; bases with no gene match: 6. For the CDR3, the DNA is TGTGCCAGCAGTTTAATCCCACAGGGGGCAAATGAGCAGTTCTTC. It codes for CASSLIPQGANEQFF.

This sequence joins TRBV9 and TRBJ1-4, with 11 nucleotides matching TRBD1. The germline V gene encodes CDR1 SGDLS and CDR2 YYNGEE. The CDR3 sequence is 18 residues long. V trimming: 0 bases; J trimming: 8 bases; junction bases outside the gene matches: 12. The CDR3 sequence is CASSVVDWTGGAREKLFF. DNA of the CDR3: TGTGCCAGCAGCGTAGTTGATTGGACAGGGGGCGCGCGGGAAAAACTGTTTTTT.

The chain couples TRBV6-5 to TRBJ1-5, with 8 nucleotides matching TRBD1. V dropped 7 bases and J dropped 2; count of bases not matched to a gene: 4. The CDR3 runs to 14 residues. Germline V gene sequence: CDR1 MNHEY, CDR2 SVGAGI. CDR3 sequence: CASNPGQGNQPQHF. CDR3 nucleotides: TGTGCCAGCAATCCGGGACAGGGCAATCAGCCCCAGCATTTT.

The chain employs TRBV29-1 and TRBJ2-3; TRBD2 agrees at 8 bases. The CDR3 totals 15 residues. The trim removed 0 bases at V and 6 bases at J, leaving 8 bases unmatched. Germline CDR1 is SQVTM and CDR2 is ANQGSEA. In DNA form, the CDR3 reads TGCAGCGTTGAAGATGTACTAGCGGCGCAGGATACGCAGTATTTT. Encoded protein: CSVEDVLAAQDTQYF.

The chain joins TRBV18 to TRBJ1-3, with a weak D call TRBD1 (5 bases). The germline V gene has CDR1 KGHSH and CDR2 LQKENI. The V gene lost 2 bases and the J gene lost 4 bases, with 15 bases spanning the gap. There are 16 residues in the CDR3. This chain's CDR3 is CASSPDEGARGNTIYF. The CDR3, as DNA: TGTGCCAGCTCACCAGACGAAGGGGCGCGAGGAAACACCATATATTTT.

The chain joins TRBV18 to TRBJ1-5; D possibly corresponds to TRBD1 (5 bases). Per the germline V gene, CDR1 is KGHSH and CDR2 is LQKENI. There are 17 residues in the CDR3. V lost 5 bases to trimming and J lost 0 bases, with 17 bases between them. CDR3 sequence reads: CASSDQGTALSNQPQHF. The CDR3 DNA reads TGTGCCAGCTCAGACCAGGGTACGGCCCTTAGCAATCAGCCCCAGCATTTT.

The V gene is TRBV28, the J gene TRBJ1-1; D gene ambiguous. The CDR3 has 14 residues. V lost 7 bases, J lost 5 bases, and 17 bases lay in between. Germline V gene data show CDR1 as MDHEN and CDR2 as SYDVKM. The CDR3 DNA is TGTGCCAGCAATTCCGGGTCCCCCGGGACTGAAGCTTTCTTT. This encodes CASNSGSPGTEAFF.

This chain links TRBV19 with TRBJ1-2; 7 bases map to TRBD1. The CDR3 contains 13 residues. The germline V gene has CDR1 LNHDA and CDR2 SQIVND (reference sequence). The V and J ends lost 4 bases and 8 bases, in that order; junction bases with no gene match: 7. The CDR3 DNA reads as TGTGCCAGTAGTAAGTCCAGGGGGAGAGGCTACACCTTC. This sequence encodes CASSKSRGRGYTF.

The rearrangement joins TRBV2 to TRBJ1-4; 11 nucleotides match TRBD1. V trimming: 2 bases; J trimming: 7 bases; junction bases outside the gene matches: 3. Per germline, CDR1 SNHLY and CDR2 FYNNEI. This CDR3 is 15 amino acids long. In nucleotides, the CDR3 is TGTGCCAGCAGTGAACAGGGGACAGGGGGTGAAAAACTGTTTTTT. It encodes CASSEQGTGGEKLFF.

The chain carries TRBV5-1 and TRBJ2-5; TRBD2 might be the D (6 bases). The CDR3 totals 15 residues. V dropped 5 bases and J dropped 5 bases, with 19 bases sitting between them. Germline loops: CDR1 SGHRS, CDR2 YFSETQ. CDR3 residues: CASRGGPGIAETQYF. The CDR3 DNA follows: TGCGCCAGCAGAGGAGGGCCGGGTATTGCGGAGACCCAGTACTTC.

The V call is TRBV7-9, the J call TRBJ1-4; D uncertain. Between the trimmed V and J ends, which lost 5 bases and 0 bases, there was a span of 13 bases. The CDR3 covers 16 residues. The V gene's germline CDR1 is SEHNR and CDR2 FQNEAQ (reference sequence). CDR3: CASSPGGSTTNEKLFF. The CDR3 DNA is TGTGCCAGCAGCCCGGGAGGAAGCACAACTAATGAAAAACTGTTTTTT.

The chain joins TRBV7-3 to TRBJ2-1, with 10 bases identical to TRBD2. J was trimmed by 0 bases and V by 3 bases; bases with no gene match: 11. The CDR3 spans 19 residues. Germline V lookup: CDR1 SGHTA, CDR2 FQGTGA. The CDR3 is CASSLAPGTSESSYNEQFF. The DNA of the CDR3 is TGTGCCAGCAGCTTGGCCCCTGGGACTAGCGAGAGCTCCTACAATGAGCAGTTCTTC.

The J gene is TRBJ1-5, the V gene TRBV30, with a tentative D call TRBD1 (5 bases). In germline, CDR1 is GTSNPN, CDR2 SVGIG (reference sequence). This CDR3 region has 15 residues. Between the trimmed V and J ends, which lost 3 bases and 0 bases, there was a span of 12 bases. CDR3 region: CAWRQGRVSNQPQHF. The CDR3 nucleotides are TGTGCCTGGAGGCAAGGCAGGGTTAGCAATCAGCCCCAGCATTTT.

This rearrangement joins TRBV7-3 to TRBJ2-3; weak D call: TRBD2 (6 bases). Germline lookup yields CDR1 SGHTA and CDR2 FQGTGA. The CDR3 contains 16 residues. Between the trimmed V and J ends, which lost 5 bases and 4 bases, there was a span of 19 bases. As DNA, the CDR3 is TGTGCCAGCAGCACCCGACTAGTCTCGTCCCCAGATACGCAGTATTTT. This encodes CASSTRLVSSPDTQYF.